The sequence of this TCR beta chain was determined in a study of blood T cell repertoires in COVID-19. The table came from immunoSEQ multiplex PCR; TCRdb's copy has only in-frame clones and leaves some out. The sample consists of roughly 250,000 clones, around 90% of them appearing once. Trimming removed 2 bases from V and 5 bases from J, with 7 bases in between. Looked up from germline, CDR1 is KGHSH and CDR2 is LQKENI. CDR3 length: 12 residues. The chain carries TRBV18 and TRBJ2-7; D unclear. Sequenced input: PBMCs or T cells enriched from blood (not recorded which). The TCR comes from a human donor in a cohort exposed to, infected with or recovered from COVID-19 (not recorded which). The donor label of this sample is uncertain. For the CDR3, the DNA is TGTGCCAGCTCACCAGACAATAACGAGCAGTACTTC. It yields the protein CASSPDNNEQYF. Using reference TRBV18 and TRBJ2-7 for the parts outside the CDR3, the full variable domain is NAGVMQNPRHLVRRRGQEARLRCSPMKGHSHVYWYRQLPEEGLKFMVYLQKENIIDESGMPKERFSAEFPKEGPSILRIQQVVRGDSAAYFCASSPDNNEQYFGPGTRLTVT.